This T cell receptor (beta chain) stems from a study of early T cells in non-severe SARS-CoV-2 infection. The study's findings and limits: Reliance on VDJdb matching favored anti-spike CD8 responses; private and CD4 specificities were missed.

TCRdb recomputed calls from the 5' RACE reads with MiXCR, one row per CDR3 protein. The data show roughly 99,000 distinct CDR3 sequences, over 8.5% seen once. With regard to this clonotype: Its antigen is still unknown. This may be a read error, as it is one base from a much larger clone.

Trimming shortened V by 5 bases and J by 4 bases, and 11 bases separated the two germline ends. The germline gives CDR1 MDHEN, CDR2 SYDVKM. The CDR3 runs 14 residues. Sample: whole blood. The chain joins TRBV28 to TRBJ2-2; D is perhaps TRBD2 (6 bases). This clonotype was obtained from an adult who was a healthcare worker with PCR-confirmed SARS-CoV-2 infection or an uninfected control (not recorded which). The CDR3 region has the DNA TGTGCCAGCAGTCCGGGACTGAGCACCGGGGAGCTGTTTTTT. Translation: CASSPGLSTGELFF.